The subject of this entry is one TCR beta chain. V was clipped by 1 base and J by 1 base, with 8 bases between them. CDR1 and CDR2 (germline): SGHTA, FQGNSA. The CDR3 sequence is 15 residues long. Only in-frame clones appear in the TCRdb table, and some are missing; sequencing was by immunoSEQ multiplex PCR. The sample has under 85,000 clones, 75% to 90% seen once. These data originate in a study of T cell changes during pregnancy in multiple sclerosis. The TCR sequence derives from a female donor in good health, enrolled as a control in a pregnancy study. The rearrangement joins TRBV7-2 to TRBJ2-1; the D is unclear. Source: peripheral blood, taken after pregnancy. The chain's CDR3 is CASSLGPGSYNEQFF. The CDR3 DNA reads TGTGCCAGCAGCTTAGGTCCCGGGTCCTACAATGAGCAGTTCTTC.